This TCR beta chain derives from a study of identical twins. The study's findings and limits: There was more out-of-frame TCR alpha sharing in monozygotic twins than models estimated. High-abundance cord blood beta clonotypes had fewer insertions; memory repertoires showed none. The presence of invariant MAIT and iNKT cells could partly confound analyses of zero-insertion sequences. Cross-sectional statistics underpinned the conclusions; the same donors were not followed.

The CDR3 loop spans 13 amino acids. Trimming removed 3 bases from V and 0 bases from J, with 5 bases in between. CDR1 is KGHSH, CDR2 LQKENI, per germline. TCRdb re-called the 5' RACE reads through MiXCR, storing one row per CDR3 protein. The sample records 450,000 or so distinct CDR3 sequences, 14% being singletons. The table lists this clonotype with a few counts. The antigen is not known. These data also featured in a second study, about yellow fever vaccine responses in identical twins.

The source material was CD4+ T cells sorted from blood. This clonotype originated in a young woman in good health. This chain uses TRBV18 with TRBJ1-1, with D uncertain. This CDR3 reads CASSPWLNTEAFF. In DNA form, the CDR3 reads TGTGCCAGCTCACCCTGGTTGAACACTGAAGCTTTCTTT.